A selection of T cell receptor beta chains follows, all from one sample in a study of blood T cell repertoires in COVID-19. Using immunoSEQ multiplex PCR, the repertoire was profiled, and TCRdb retains in-frame clones only, with some absent. The sample has about 99,000 clones, about 80% seen once. The sample consisted of peripheral blood. The receptors were gathered from a human donor in a cohort sampled during active COVID-19. CDR3s include the opening cysteine and the closing phenylalanine or tryptophan.

TRBV18 | 14 | CASSPTQQAYEQYF
TRBV2 | 15 | CASGRQGVSNQPQHF
TRBV23-1 | 14 | CASHVGTSGYEQYF
TRBV28 | 12 | CATERQSDEQYF
TRBV3-1/TRBV3-2 | 15 | CASSQHGGGTNEQFF
TRBV4-1 | 15 | CASSQYQWAGQVLYF
TRBV6-2/TRBV6-3 | 17 | CASSYGWWASGNQPQHF
TRBV7-2 | 15 | CASSLVRGKNYGYTF
TRBV6-2/TRBV6-3 | 18 | CASSRPHPGQTSNQPQHF
TRBV5-4 | 15 | CASSDRDTLKTTLHF
TRBV18 | 13 | CASSQDRNTEAFF
TRBV6-6 | 15 | CASSAPGKGGNTIYF
TRBV12-5 | 16 | CASGKTGVQATDTQYF
TRBV19 | 17 | CASSIIPGQGWGQPQHF
TRBV18 | 16 | CASSPEQGTYNSPLHF
TRBV3-1/TRBV3-2 | 15 | CASSQVPQGGRGYTF
TRBV20-1 | 11 | CSAPPGHGYTF
TRBV18 | 15 | CASSPGDSQNSPLHF
TRBV11-3 | 18 | CASSLDVTSGGSYNEQFF
TRBV24-1 | 14 | CATSEPGGSGELFF
TRBV25-1 | 14 | CASQPLQGANGYTF
TRBV2 | 14 | CASLDGGAGYGYTF
TRBV11-3 | 16 | CASSGRGLTGANVLTF
TRBV6-5 | 16 | CASSYSGTGGLGEAFF
TRBV5-4 | 14 | CASSQGGGTGELFF
TRBV19 | 15 | CASSTATGPNTEAFF
TRBV19 | 14 | CASSIALTNEKLFF
TRBV2 | 13 | CASSGTAGNTIYF
TRBV7-2 | 18 | CASSLESMREINTGELFF
TRBV7-3 | 18 | CASSLEGQGPFSGNTIYF
TRBV5-1 | 15 | CASSLDRPGGTEAFF
TRBV5-1 | 15 | CASSLRWGGNTEAFF
TRBV2 | 15 | CASSERRTSGETQYF
TRBV21-1 | 20 | CASSKVWEAVPVLGPHGYTF
TRBV3-1/TRBV3-2 | 14 | CASSPRQRNTEAFF
TRBV5-4 | 15 | CASSTRTGGVSEAFF
TRBV29-1 | 16 | CSVEDHRTGVGETQYF